In this sample, the clone carrying this T cell receptor (beta chain) turned up a few times. The junction differs from germline at one of its ends, possibly a read error. This specimen belongs to a study of blood T cell repertoires in COVID-19. Authors' methods: Estimates of nucleated cell counts were drawn from the amplification of reference gene primers. Data came from immunoSEQ multiplex PCR; TCRdb stores just in-frame clones and leaves some out. The V and J calls and the clone size are those of that table, but D and trimming were determined from the DNA. The table records about 370,000 clones, more than 80% of them present only once. The participants were between about 18 and 90 years old and came from fewer than 25 US areas. Before being deemed recovered, Cohort 3 donors had two negative PCRs, clearance, or symptom resolution. Germline values: CDR1 MNHEY, CDR2 SVGAGI. The CDR3 runs to 11 residues.

The receptor's source is a man between 18 and 35 years old who had recovered from COVID-19. The V and J genes are TRBV6-5 and TRBJ1-2; D may be TRBD1 (6 bases). Sample: PBMCs or T cells enriched from blood (not recorded which). In DNA form, the CDR3 reads TGTGCCAGCAGTTACATGGGACAAAGGATCTTC. Its translation: CASSYMGQRIF.